These 12 T cell receptor beta chains share one sample of origin, sequenced in a study of blood T cell repertoires in COVID-19. Assay used: immunoSEQ multiplex PCR; TCRdb lists only in-frame clones, some missing. Of tens of thousands of clones in the sample, roughly four fifths were seen once. Sequencing was carried out using peripheral blood. The receptors originated from a human donor in a cohort sampled during active COVID-19.

This clone was found once. The chain combines TRBV7-9 with TRBJ1-2; 8 bases are a match to TRBD1. Germline V gene sequence: CDR1 SEHNR, CDR2 FQNEAQ (reference sequence). The CDR3 sequence is 15 residues long. J was trimmed by 5 bases and V by 4 bases; bases with no gene match: 9. CDR3: CASSYFTGGKYGYTF. CDR3 nucleotides: TGTGCCAGCAGCTACTTTACAGGGGGAAAGTATGGCTACACCTTC. Using reference TRBV7-9 and TRBJ1-2 for the parts outside the CDR3, the full variable domain is DTGVSQNPRHKITKRGQNVTFRCDPISEHNRLYWYRQTLGQGPEFLTYFQNEAQLEKSRLLSDRFSAERPKGSFSTLEIQRTEQGDSAMYLCASSYFTGGKYGYTFGSGTRLTVV.

This clone was observed a few times. This sequence joins TRBV7-3 and TRBJ2-1, with D maybe TRBD1 (7 bases). The CDR3 extends over 14 amino acids. The ends were cut back, 1 base at V and 7 bases at J, with 11 bases in the middle. Germline loops: CDR1 SGHTA, CDR2 FQGTGA. Here the CDR3 DNA reads TGTGCCAGCAGCTTAAGGCCAGGGGGGAATGAGCAGTTCTTC. It encodes CASSLRPGGNEQFF.

This chain uses TRBV6-4 with TRBJ2-5, with TRBD2 identical over 7 bases. The junction had 18 bases not matched to a gene; V was cut back by 3 bases and J by 5 bases. From germline, CDR1 is MRHNA and CDR2 SNTAGT. There are 18 residues in the CDR3. The CDR3 DNA is TGTGCCAGCAGTGAAGGGGCCCGAAGACTAGCTGACGAGGAGACCCAGTACTTC. Translated, it gives CASSEGARRLADEETQYF.

This chain connects TRBV6-2 or TRBV6-3 to TRBJ1-6, with TRBD1 as a possible D gene (6 bases). The CDR3 is 18 amino acids. Germline V lookup: CDR1 MNHEY, CDR2 SVGEGT. Trimming removed 6 bases at V and 7 bases at J, with 25 bases between. The CDR3 DNA reads TGTGCCAGCAGCTCCGGACAGAAGGGGGTTATTGCCAATTCACCCCTCCACTTT. Amino acid sequence: CASSSGQKGVIANSPLHF.

The V call is TRBV29-1, the J call TRBJ2-5, with TRBD1 matching 8 bases. Trimming at V came to 3 bases and at J to 4 bases, leaving 4 bases not matched to a gene. CDR1 and CDR2 (germline): SQVTM, ANQGSEA. CDR3 length: 13 amino acids. The CDR3 here is CSVDTRGLETQYF. Written as DNA, the CDR3 is TGCAGCGTTGACACCAGGGGGCTAGAGACCCAGTACTTC.

This rearrangement joins TRBV12-3 or TRBV12-4 to TRBJ1-6; no clear D. V shed 3 bases and J shed 10 bases, with 7 bases lying between them. This CDR3 has 12 residues. CDR3: CASSFDKSPLHF. CDR3 DNA sequence: TGTGCCAGCAGTTTCGACAAATCACCCCTCCACTTT.

The rearrangement links TRBV2 to TRBJ2-2; tentative D call: TRBD1 (5 bases). Trimming pared 8 bases from V and 7 bases from J, leaving 20 bases between. Germline-derived CDR1 and CDR2 are SNHLY and FYNNEI. The CDR3 totals 15 residues. CDR3 region: CASAPTPGKDGELFF. The DNA for the CDR3 is TGTGCCAGCGCCCCTACCCCAGGGAAGGACGGGGAGCTGTTTTTT. The full variable domain, with the rest looked up from reference TRBV2 and TRBJ2-2, is EPEVTQTPSHQVTQMGQEVILRCVPISNHLYFYWYRQILGQKVEFLVSFYNNEISEKSEIFDDQFSVERPDGSNFTLKIRSTKLEDSAMYFCASAPTPGKDGELFFGEGSRLTVL.

V usage is TRBV4-2 and J usage is TRBJ2-4, with D perhaps TRBD1 (6 bases). Germline V gene sequence: CDR1 LGHNA, CDR2 YNFKEQ. The CDR3 contains 15 residues. The V end lost 1 base, the J end lost 1 base, and 8 bases lay between the germline ends. In nucleotides, the CDR3 is TGTGCCAGCAGCCAAGGACAGGCCGCCAAAAACATTCAGTACTTC. It specifies CASSQGQAAKNIQYF.

As concerns this clone: The sample holds other DNA sequences that translate to the same CDR3. This chain joins TRBV3-1 (or the pseudogene TRBV3-2) and TRBJ1-2; a possible D gene is TRBD1 (5 bases). This CDR3 has 13 amino acids. The germline V gene has CDR1 LGHDT and CDR2 YNNKEL (reference sequence). V was shortened by 4 bases and J by 5 bases, with 11 bases between the two germline ends. The CDR3 region has the DNA TGTGCCAGCAGCCCGCCGGGACTATATGGCTACACCTTC. Translating gives CASSPPGLYGYTF.

This clone was counted a single time. The CDR3 is CASSLWRTGGYNEQFF. CDR3 DNA sequence: TGTGCCAGCAGCTTATGGAGGACAGGGGGTTATAATGAGCAGTTCTTC. The chain is built from TRBV11-2 and TRBJ2-1, with TRBD1 identical over 10 bases. Per the germline V gene, CDR1 is SGHAT and CDR2 is FQNNGV. This CDR3 is 16 amino acids long. J gave up 7 bases and V 2 bases, and 8 bases lay outside the gene matches.

The chain has TRBV11-2 and TRBJ1-2; D remains unclear. Germline values: CDR1 SGHAT, CDR2 FQNNGV. CDR3 size: 17 residues. V lost 4 bases to trimming and J lost 1 base, with 19 bases between them. The CDR3 spells CASSSPTLFRRNYGYTF. Written as DNA, the CDR3 is TGTGCCAGCAGCTCGCCGACTTTATTCAGACGTAACTATGGCTACACCTTC.

The chain joins TRBV29-1 to TRBJ1-1; D possibly corresponds to TRBD1 (6 bases). This CDR3 comprises 14 residues. Trimming removed 4 bases from V and 0 bases from J, with 12 bases in between. Germline V lookup: CDR1 SQVTM, CDR2 ANQGSEA. The CDR3 loop is CSVAFGGLNTEAFF. CDR3 nucleotide sequence: TGCAGCGTTGCCTTCGGGGGGCTGAACACTGAAGCTTTCTTT.